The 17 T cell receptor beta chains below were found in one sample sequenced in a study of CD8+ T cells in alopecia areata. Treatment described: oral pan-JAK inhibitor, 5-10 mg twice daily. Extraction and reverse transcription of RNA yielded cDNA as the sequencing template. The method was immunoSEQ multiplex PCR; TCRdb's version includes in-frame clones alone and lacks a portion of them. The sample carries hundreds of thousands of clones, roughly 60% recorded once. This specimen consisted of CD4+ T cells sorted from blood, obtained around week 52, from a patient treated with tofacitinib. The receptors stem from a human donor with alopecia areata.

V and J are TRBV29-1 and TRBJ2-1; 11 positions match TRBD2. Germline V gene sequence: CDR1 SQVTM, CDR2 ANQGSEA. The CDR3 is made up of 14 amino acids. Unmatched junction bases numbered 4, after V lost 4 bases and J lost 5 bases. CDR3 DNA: TGCAGCGTTGCCCCGGGACTAGCGGACAATGAGCAGTTCTTC. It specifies CSVAPGLADNEQFF.

In nucleotides, the CDR3 is TGTGCCAGCAGCCCTTGGAGCACAGATACGCAGTATTTT. It yields the protein CASSPWSTDTQYF. The rearrangement uses TRBV5-4 and TRBJ2-3; D remains ambiguous. CDR3 size: 13 residues. The germline V gene encodes CDR1 SGHNT and CDR2 YYREEE (reference sequence). Trimming removed 4 bases from V and 0 bases from J, with 6 bases in between.

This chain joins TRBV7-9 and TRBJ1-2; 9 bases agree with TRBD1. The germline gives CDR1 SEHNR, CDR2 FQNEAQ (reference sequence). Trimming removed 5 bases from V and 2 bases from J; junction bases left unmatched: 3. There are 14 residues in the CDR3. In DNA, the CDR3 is TGTGCCAGCAGCCCCGGACAGGGGAACTATGGCTACACCTTC. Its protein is CASSPGQGNYGYTF.

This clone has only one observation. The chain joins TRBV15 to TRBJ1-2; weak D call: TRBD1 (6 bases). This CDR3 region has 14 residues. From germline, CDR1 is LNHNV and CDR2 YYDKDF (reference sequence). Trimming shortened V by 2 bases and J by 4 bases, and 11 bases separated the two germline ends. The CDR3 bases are TGTGCCACCAGCAGACCCACAGGGACCTATGGCTACACCTTC. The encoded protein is CATSRPTGTYGYTF.

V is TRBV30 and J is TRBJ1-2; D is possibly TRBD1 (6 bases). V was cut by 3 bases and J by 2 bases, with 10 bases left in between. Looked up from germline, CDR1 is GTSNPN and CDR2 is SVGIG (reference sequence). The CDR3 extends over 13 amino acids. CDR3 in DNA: TGTGCCTGGAGACCGAGGGGGAACTATGGCTACACCTTC. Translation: CAWRPRGNYGYTF.

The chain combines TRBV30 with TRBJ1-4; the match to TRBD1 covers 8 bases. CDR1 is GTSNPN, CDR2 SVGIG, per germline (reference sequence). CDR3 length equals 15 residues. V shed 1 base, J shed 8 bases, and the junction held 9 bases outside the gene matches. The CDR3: CAWSDPRGRGEKLFF. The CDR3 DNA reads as TGTGCCTGGAGTGACCCCAGGGGGCGAGGCGAAAAACTGTTTTTT.

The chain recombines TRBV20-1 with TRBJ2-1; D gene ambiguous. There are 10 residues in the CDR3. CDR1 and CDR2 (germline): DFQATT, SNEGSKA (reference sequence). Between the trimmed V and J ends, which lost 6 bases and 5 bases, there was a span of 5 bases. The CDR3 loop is CSAWNNEQFF. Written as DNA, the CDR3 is TGCAGTGCATGGAACAATGAGCAGTTCTTC.

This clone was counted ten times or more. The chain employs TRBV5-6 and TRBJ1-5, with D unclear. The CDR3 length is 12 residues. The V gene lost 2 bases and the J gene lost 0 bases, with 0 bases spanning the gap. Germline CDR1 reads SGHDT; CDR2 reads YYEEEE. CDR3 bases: TGTGCCAGCAGCTTTAGCAATCAGCCCCAGCATTTT. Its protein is CASSFSNQPQHF.

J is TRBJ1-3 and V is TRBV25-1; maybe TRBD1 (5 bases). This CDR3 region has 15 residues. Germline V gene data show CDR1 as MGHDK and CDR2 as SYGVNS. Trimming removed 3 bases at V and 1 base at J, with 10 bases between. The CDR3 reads CASSDPGGSGNTIYF. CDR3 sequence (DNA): TGTGCCAGCAGTGACCCGGGGGGGTCTGGAAACACCATATATTTT.

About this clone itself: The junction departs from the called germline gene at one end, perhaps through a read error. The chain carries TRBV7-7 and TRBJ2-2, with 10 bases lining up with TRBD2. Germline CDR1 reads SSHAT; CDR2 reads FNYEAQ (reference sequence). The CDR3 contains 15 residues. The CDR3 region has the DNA TGTGCTAGCAGCCGAAGCGGGGGGGCCACCGGGGAGCTGTTTTTT. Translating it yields CASSRSGGATGELFF.

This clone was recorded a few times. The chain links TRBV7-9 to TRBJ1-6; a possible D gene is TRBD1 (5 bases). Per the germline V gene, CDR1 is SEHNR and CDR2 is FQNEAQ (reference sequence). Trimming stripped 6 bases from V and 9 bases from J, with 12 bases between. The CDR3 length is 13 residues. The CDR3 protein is CASRERQISPLHF. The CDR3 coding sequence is TGTGCCAGCAGAGAACGACAGATTTCACCCCTCCACTTT.

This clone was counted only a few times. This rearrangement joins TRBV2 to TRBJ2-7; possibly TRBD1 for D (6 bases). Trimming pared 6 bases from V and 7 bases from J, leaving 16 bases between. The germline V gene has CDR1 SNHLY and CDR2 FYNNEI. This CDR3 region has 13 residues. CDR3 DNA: TGTGCCAGCAGGATGAGACAGGTGTTGGAGCAGTACTTC. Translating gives CASRMRQVLEQYF.

The CDR3 loop reads CAWLKSFGQGSYGYTF. CDR3 nucleotides: TGTGCCTGGTTAAAATCATTCGGACAGGGAAGCTATGGCTACACCTTC. This chain uses TRBV30 with TRBJ1-2; 8 nucleotides align to TRBD1. The trim removed 5 bases at V and 4 bases at J, leaving 15 bases unmatched. Germline V gene data show CDR1 as GTSNPN and CDR2 as SVGIG (reference sequence). CDR3 length: 16 residues.

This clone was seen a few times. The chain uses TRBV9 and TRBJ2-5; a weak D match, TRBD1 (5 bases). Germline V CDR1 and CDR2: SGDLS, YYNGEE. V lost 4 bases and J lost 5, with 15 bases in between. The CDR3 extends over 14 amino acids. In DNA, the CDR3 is TGTGCCAGCAGCTCAGGGCCCCACGATGAGACCCAGTACTTC. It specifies CASSSGPHDETQYF.

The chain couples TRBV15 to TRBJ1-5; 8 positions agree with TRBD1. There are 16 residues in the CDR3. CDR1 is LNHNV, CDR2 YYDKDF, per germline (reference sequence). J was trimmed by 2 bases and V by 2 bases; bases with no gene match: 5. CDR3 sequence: CATSRPTGVGNQPQHF. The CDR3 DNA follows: TGTGCCACCAGCAGACCGACAGGGGTCGGCAATCAGCCCCAGCATTTT.

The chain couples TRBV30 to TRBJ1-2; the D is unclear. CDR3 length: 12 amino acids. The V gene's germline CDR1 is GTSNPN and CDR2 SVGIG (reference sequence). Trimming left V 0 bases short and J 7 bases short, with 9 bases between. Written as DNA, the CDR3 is TGTGCCTGGAGTGTACGGGCATTTGGCTACACCTTC. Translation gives CAWSVRAFGYTF.

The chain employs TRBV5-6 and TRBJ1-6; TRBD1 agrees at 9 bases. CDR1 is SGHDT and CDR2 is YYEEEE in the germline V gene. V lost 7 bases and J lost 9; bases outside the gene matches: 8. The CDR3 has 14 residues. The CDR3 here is CASAGTGSSSPLHF. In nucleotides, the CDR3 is TGTGCCAGCGCCGGGACAGGGTCTAGTTCACCCCTCCACTTT.